This is a list of T cell receptor beta chains from one sample in a study of T cell repertoires in cytomegalovirus infection. TCRdb used MiXCR to reprocess the reads, holding one entry per CDR3 protein. In the table there are hundreds of thousands of distinct CDR3 sequences, more than 40% of which are singletons. These receptors have no known antigen. The sample in question was cultured PBMCs, obtained from culture after CMV antigen stimulation. The receptors were gathered from a human donor in good health (CMV status not recorded). Some clones in this sample may be carry-over from other donors' samples. Both conserved end residues are part of each CDR3. Fields, in order: CDR3 length, J gene, D gene, clone size, V gene, CDR3 DNA, CDR3 protein. The D gene is left open where the match is weak. Size tells how often a clone was seen (once, few, many) or the class of an expanded clone, and some rows leave it out.

cdr3_length: 15
j_call: TRBJ1-2
d_call: TRBD1
clone_size: .
v_call: TRBV27
cdr3_nt: TGTGCCAGCAGGCCCCCCGGGACAGTCGCCTCTGGCTACACCTTC
cdr3_aa: CASRPPGTVASGYTF

cdr3_length: 15
j_call: TRBJ2-1
d_call: TRBD2
clone_size: few
v_call: TRBV4-3
cdr3_nt: TGCGCCAGCAGCTACGGTCCAGGGACTAGCCCTGAGCAGTTCTTC
cdr3_aa: CASSYGPGTSPEQFF

cdr3_length: 16
j_call: TRBJ2-3
d_call: TRBD2
clone_size: few
v_call: TRBV7-4
cdr3_nt: TGTGCCAGCAGCTTAGCCCCTAGCGGTTACACAGATACGCAGTATTTT
cdr3_aa: CASSLAPSGYTDTQYF

cdr3_length: 15
j_call: TRBJ2-7
d_call: TRBD2
clone_size: .
v_call: TRBV20-1
cdr3_nt: TGCAGTGCTACCGGACTAGCGGGAGTCTCCTACGAGCAGTACTTC
cdr3_aa: CSATGLAGVSYEQYF

cdr3_length: 14
j_call: TRBJ2-1
d_call: .
clone_size: .
v_call: TRBV2
cdr3_nt: TGTGCCAGCGCTTTACAGCCCTCCTACAATGAGCAGTTCTTC
cdr3_aa: CASALQPSYNEQFF

cdr3_length: 16
j_call: TRBJ2-6
d_call: .
clone_size: .
v_call: TRBV7-9
cdr3_nt: TGTGCCAGCAGCTTAATTTCGAGCTCTGGGGCCAACGTCCTGACTTTC
cdr3_aa: CASSLISSSGANVLTF

cdr3_length: 13
j_call: TRBJ2-3
d_call: .
clone_size: many
v_call: TRBV7-2
cdr3_nt: TGTGCCAGCAGCTTCTCTGGGGCAGATACGCAGTATTTT
cdr3_aa: CASSFSGADTQYF

cdr3_length: 16
j_call: TRBJ1-6
d_call: TRBD1
clone_size: .
v_call: TRBV20-1
cdr3_nt: TGCAGTGCTAGAGTCCCGGGGGGACAGGGTCGATCACCCCTCCACTTT
cdr3_aa: CSARVPGGQGRSPLHF

cdr3_length: 12
j_call: TRBJ2-5
d_call: .
clone_size: many
v_call: TRBV7-2
cdr3_nt: TGTGCCAGCAGCTTACCCCAAGAGACCCAGTACTTC
cdr3_aa: CASSLPQETQYF

cdr3_length: 16
j_call: TRBJ2-2
d_call: TRBD2
clone_size: few
v_call: TRBV19
cdr3_nt: TGTGCCAGTAGTATAGATATATGGGAGGGCACCGGGGAGCTGTTTTTT
cdr3_aa: CASSIDIWEGTGELFF

cdr3_length: 12
j_call: TRBJ2-1
d_call: TRBD2
clone_size: few
v_call: TRBV11-2
cdr3_nt: TGTGCCAGCAGCTCTCTAGCGGGTGAGCAGTTCTTC
cdr3_aa: CASSSLAGEQFF

cdr3_length: 16
j_call: TRBJ1-5
d_call: .
clone_size: .
v_call: TRBV6-2/TRBV6-3
cdr3_nt: TGTGCCAGCAGTCCCCATTGGACGGATAGCAATCAGCCCCAGCATTTT
cdr3_aa: CASSPHWTDSNQPQHF

cdr3_length: 15
j_call: TRBJ2-1
d_call: .
clone_size: few
v_call: TRBV7-6
cdr3_nt: TGTGCCAGCAGCTTAGCTCCCTCCCGGGTCCATGAGCAGTTCTTC
cdr3_aa: CASSLAPSRVHEQFF

cdr3_length: 13
j_call: TRBJ2-2
d_call: .
clone_size: .
v_call: TRBV12-3/TRBV12-4
cdr3_nt: TGTGCCAGCAGTTTGCTCAAAACCGGGGAGCTGTTTTTT
cdr3_aa: CASSLLKTGELFF

cdr3_length: 15
j_call: TRBJ2-2
d_call: TRBD1
clone_size: .
v_call: TRBV2
cdr3_nt: TGTGCCATATTATCCGGGACAGGTTACGCCGGGGAGCTGTTTTTT
cdr3_aa: CAILSGTGYAGELFF